The present T cell receptor (beta chain) was sequenced within a study of T cells expressing NK-cell markers. About the study: Sorted CD3+CD56+NKG2C+, CD3+CD56+NKG2C- and CD3+CD56-NKG2C+ T-cell subsets were beta-chain profiled.

The CDR3 extends over 15 amino acids. CDR1 LNHNV and CDR2 YYDKDF come from the germline V gene (reference sequence). TCRdb reanalyzed the 5' RACE reads, giving one entry per CDR3 protein sequence and no DNA. The sample totals fewer than 200,000 distinct CDR3 sequences. The clonotype was recovered from a woman aged 18-70 years in good health. Source material: blood T cells: a sorted CD56 or NKG2C T cell subset, CD4+ or CD8+ T cells, or bulk PBMC T cells (not recorded which). This chain connects TRBV15 to TRBJ1-3. This chain's CDR3 is CATSPDIFSGNTIYF.